The 22 T cell receptor beta chains presented below share a single source sample, sequenced in a study of Graves' ophthalmopathy and Graves' hyperthyroidism. RNA transcripts were the template, and TCR beta CDR3 regions were amplified from them. RT-PCR was first run with HTBI primers, then multiplex PCR in a second round. TCRdb reprocessed the multiplex PCR reads via MiXCR and lists one record per CDR3 protein. In the table there are some 370,000 distinct CDR3 sequences, about 18% of which are singletons. The sample consisted of peripheral blood. The origin of the receptors is an adult woman with stable Graves' hyperthyroidism.

This clonotype came up a few times. The rearrangement joins TRBV11-2 to TRBJ2-4; 8 nucleotides line up with TRBD2. Germline CDR1 SGHAT, CDR2 FQNNGV. The CDR3 spans 17 residues. V lost 1 base and J lost 8; bases outside the gene matches: 13. The CDR3 spells CASSLVRGPGGAYIQYF. CDR3 bases: TGTGCCAGCAGCTTAGTCCGGGGTCCGGGAGGGGCGTACATTCAGTACTTC.

This clonotype was observed many times. The genes are TRBV7-2 and TRBJ2-7; D possibly matches TRBD1 or TRBD2 (7 bases each). Germline V gene sequence: CDR1 SGHTA, CDR2 FQGNSA. V dropped 4 bases and J dropped 4 bases, with 14 bases sitting between them. This CDR3 has 14 amino acids. The CDR3 nucleotides read TGTGCCAGCAGCTACCATCAGGGGGGGTACGAGCAGTACTTC. Amino acids: CASSYHQGGYEQYF.

The chain joins TRBV12-3 or TRBV12-4 to TRBJ2-7, with D hard to call. This CDR3 comprises 13 residues. V lost 3 bases to trimming and J lost 5 bases, with 11 bases between them. The CDR3: CASSLTENHEQYF. DNA for the CDR3: TGTGCCAGCAGTTTGACGGAGAACCACGAGCAGTACTTC.

This clonotype has a count of ten or more. The CDR3 DNA is TGTGCCAGCAGCCCGGACCGGAGAGAAGTAGAATCGGCCCGCGAGCAGTACTTC. This translates into CASSPDRREVESAREQYF. The genes are TRBV12-3 or TRBV12-4 and TRBJ2-7; D gene uncertain. The CDR3 consists of 18 residues. V was trimmed by 6 bases and J by 6 bases, leaving 30 bases between them.

At least ten counts were recorded for this clonotype. The chain has TRBV7-2 and TRBJ2-5, with 10 bases aligning to TRBD2. Germline lookup yields CDR1 SGHTA and CDR2 FQGNSA. J lost 7 bases, V lost 5 bases, and 25 bases had no gene match. CDR3 length equals 20 residues. The CDR3 sequence is CASSPLAPGLAGVARTTQYF. As DNA, the CDR3 is TGTGCCAGCAGCCCCCTGGCCCCAGGGCTAGCGGGAGTAGCGCGGACGACCCAGTACTTC. Together with reference TRBV7-2 and TRBJ2-5, the CDR3 gives the full variable domain: GAGVSQSPSNKVTEKGKDVELRCDPISGHTALYWYRQSLGQGLEFLIYFQGNSAPDKSGLPSDRFSAERTGGSVSTLTIQRTQQEDSAVYLCASSPLAPGLAGVARTTQYFGPGTRLLVL.

This clonotype was picked up many times. The V gene is TRBV2, the J gene TRBJ1-2; D not certain. Germline V gives CDR1 SNHLY, CDR2 FYNNEI. V gave up 4 bases and J gave up 8 bases, with 11 bases separating them. This CDR3 spans 12 amino acids. Here the CDR3 reads CASSVAGEGYTF. DNA for the CDR3: TGTGCCAGCAGTGTGGCAGGAGAAGGCTACACCTTC.

CDR3 loop: CASSQGTRKETQYF. CDR3 coding DNA: TGTGCCAGCAGCCAGGGGACACGAAAAGAGACCCAGTACTTC. The chain recombines TRBV3-1 with TRBJ2-5, with D tentatively TRBD1 (6 bases). V lost 3 bases, J lost 3 bases, and 11 bases lay in between. CDR3 length equals 14 residues. Germline assignment: CDR1 LGHDT and CDR2 YNNKEL (reference sequence).

To note about this clonotype: This may be a read error, as it is one base from a much larger clone. The genes are TRBV7-6 and TRBJ2-7, with 7 bases fitting TRBD2. V was pared by 5 bases and J by 4 bases, with 11 bases of the junction left unmatched. From germline, CDR1 is SGHVS and CDR2 FNYEAQ. The CDR3 contains 15 residues. In nucleotides, the CDR3 is TGTGCCAGCAGCCCAACGGCGGGAGAGGGGTACGAGCAGTACGTC. Translating gives CASSPTAGEGYEQYV.

This clonotype was seen at least ten times. The J gene is TRBJ1-1, the V gene TRBV28; no reliable D call. V was shortened by 2 bases and J by 3 bases, with 10 bases between the two germline ends. Germline CDR1 is MDHEN and CDR2 is SYDVKM. This CDR3 is 14 amino acids long. CDR3 DNA sequence: TGTGCCAGCAGTTTAAAGGGTAGATACACTGAAGCTTTCTTT. Protein sequence: CASSLKGRYTEAFF. The complete variable domain, with remaining parts taken from reference TRBV28 and TRBJ1-1, reads DVKVTQSSRYLVKRTGEKVFLECVQDMDHENMFWYRQDPGLGLRLIYFSYDVKMKEKGDIPEGYSVSREKKERFSLILESASTNQTSMYLCASSLKGRYTEAFFGQGTRLTVV.

At least ten counts were recorded for this clonotype. The J gene is TRBJ2-7, the V gene TRBV10-3; TRBD1 matches at 10 bases. This CDR3 spans 15 amino acids. Germline CDR1 is ENHRY and CDR2 is SYGVKD. Trimming removed 6 bases from V and 2 bases from J; junction bases left unmatched: 7. CDR3 sequence: CAIRTGGEMTYEQYF. The CDR3 nucleotides are TGTGCCATCAGGACAGGGGGCGAGATGACCTACGAGCAGTACTTC.

This clonotype appeared a few times. This chain joins TRBV28 and TRBJ2-7; D remains ambiguous. CDR1 and CDR2 (germline): MDHEN, SYDVKM. This CDR3 is built from 16 residues. Trimming shortened V by 1 base and J by 6 bases, and 19 bases separated the two germline ends. Written as DNA, the CDR3 is TGTGCCAGCAGTTTATTGCCCCCGGGCCCATTCGCCGAGCAGTACTTC. It is translated as CASSLLPPGPFAEQYF.

Ten or more counts support this clonotype. The chain uses TRBV30 and TRBJ2-2; D assignment may be TRBD1 or TRBD2 (5 bases each). This CDR3 has 13 amino acids. CDR1 GTSNPN and CDR2 SVGIG come from the germline V gene (reference sequence). The V end lost 2 bases, the J end lost 6 bases, and 10 bases lay between the germline ends. In nucleotides, the CDR3 is TGTGCCTGGAGTTACGGGGCGGCCGGGGAGCTGTTTTTT. Amino acid sequence: CAWSYGAAGELFF. Drawing the rest from reference TRBV30 and TRBJ2-2, the complete variable domain is SQTIHQWPATLVQPVGSPLSLECTVEGTSNPNLYWYRQAAGRGLQLLFYSVGIGQISSEVPQNLSASRPQDRQFILSSKKLLLSDSGFYLCAWSYGAAGELFFGEGSRLTVL.

This clonotype was detected ten times or more. CDR3 sequence (DNA): TGCAGCGGACAGGAGGGCACTGAAGCTTTCTTT. Residues: CSGQEGTEAFF. The chain couples TRBV29-1 to TRBJ1-1; possibly TRBD1 for D (6 bases). The CDR3 is 11 residues long. Germline V gene data show CDR1 as SQVTM and CDR2 as ANQGSEA. V was pared by 7 bases and J by 4 bases, with 10 bases between.

This clonotype has ten or more counts. V gene TRBV7-2 combines with J gene TRBJ2-7; 7 nucleotides align to TRBD2. Germline CDR1 is SGHTA and CDR2 is FQGNSA. V lost 2 bases to trimming and J lost 4 bases; unmatched junction nucleotides: 8. There are 15 residues in the CDR3. The CDR3 DNA sequence: TGTGCCAGCAGCTTATACCAGCGGGATTGGTACGAGCAGTACTTC. This encodes CASSLYQRDWYEQYF. Combining the CDR3 with reference TRBV7-2 and TRBJ2-7 gives the whole variable domain GAGVSQSPSNKVTEKGKDVELRCDPISGHTALYWYRQSLGQGLEFLIYFQGNSAPDKSGLPSDRFSAERTGGSVSTLTIQRTQQEDSAVYLCASSLYQRDWYEQYFGPGTRLTVT.

This clonotype occurred many times. V is TRBV16 and J is TRBJ1-1, with TRBD1 as a possible D gene (5 bases). The CDR3 length is 14 residues. The V and J ends lost 0 bases and 4 bases respectively, with 9 bases between them. CDR1 is KGHSY, CDR2 FQNENV, per germline. CDR3 region: CASSQSSGSTEAFF. CDR3 sequence (DNA): TGTGCCAGCAGCCAATCGTCAGGGAGCACTGAAGCTTTCTTT.

This clonotype showed up many times. A much larger clone lies a single base off, so this may be a read error. The genes are TRBV20-1 and TRBJ2-7, with 9 bases that match TRBD2. Germline V gene data show CDR1 as DFQATT and CDR2 as SNEGSKA (reference sequence). The CDR3 is 15 residues long. For the CDR3, the DNA is TGCAGTGCTGGAGACGGACTAGCGCAGGGGACGGAGCAGTACTTC. This gives the protein CSAGDGLAQGTEQYF.

In regard to this clonotype: It may be a read error: a sequence one base away is much more abundant. Since the CDR3 does not end with the conserved phenylalanine or tryptophan, this likely comes from a read error. The V and J genes are TRBV7-8 and TRBJ2-2; D possibly corresponds to TRBD1 (6 bases). Germline CDR1 SGHVS, CDR2 FQNEAQ. Trimming shortened V by 2 bases and J by 4 bases, and 14 bases separated the two germline ends. The CDR3 totals 16 residues. The CDR3 region has the DNA TGTGCCAGCAGCTTACGCCCCAGGGGCATCACCGGGGAGCTGTTTTAT. Its protein product is CASSLRPRGITGELFY.

The rearrangement joins TRBV11-1 to TRBJ2-7; 10 bases fit TRBD1. The V gene's germline CDR1 is SGHAT and CDR2 FQDESV (reference sequence). This CDR3 is 17 amino acids long. Germline trimming cut 1 base from V and 0 bases from J; bases unmatched to any gene: 6. The CDR3 protein is CASSLEGQGDFSYEQYF. The CDR3 nucleotides read TGTGCCAGCAGCTTAGAAGGACAGGGGGACTTCTCCTACGAGCAGTACTTC.

V is TRBV19 and J is TRBJ2-7; 10 nucleotides agree with TRBD2. The V gene end was trimmed by 1 base and the J gene end by 6 bases; junction bases not matched to a gene: 6. Per the germline V gene, CDR1 is LNHDA and CDR2 is SQIVND (reference sequence). The CDR3 spans 15 residues. The CDR3 loop is CASSIALAGVAEQYF. In nucleotides, the CDR3 is TGTGCCAGTAGTATAGCCCTAGCGGGAGTAGCCGAGCAGTACTTC.

This clonotype was counted many times. CDR3 residues: CASSYTYLGTEAFF. The CDR3 nucleotides read TGTGCCAGCAGTTACACCTATCTAGGTACTGAAGCTTTCTTT. The rearrangement links TRBV6-5 to TRBJ1-1; D not certain. V lost 2 bases, J lost 5 bases, and 12 bases lay in between. Germline lookup yields CDR1 MNHEY and CDR2 SVGAGI. This CDR3 is built from 14 residues.

The V gene is TRBV6-5, the J gene TRBJ2-7, with 8 bases aligning to TRBD2. CDR1 and CDR2 from the germline V gene are MNHEY and SVGAGI. J was trimmed by 2 bases and V by 4 bases; bases with no gene match: 4. The CDR3 has 14 residues. In nucleotides, the CDR3 is TGTGCCAGCAGTTTAGAGCGGGGGCCCTACGAGCAGTACTTC. Amino acid sequence: CASSLERGPYEQYF.

This clonotype appeared many times. The chain recombines TRBV11-2 with TRBJ1-2; D may be TRBD1 (6 bases). The CDR3 sequence is 18 residues long. Trimming removed 4 bases at V and 2 bases at J, with 23 bases between. Germline V gene data show CDR1 as SGHAT and CDR2 as FQNNGV. This CDR3 is CASSSVETGPEGNYGYTF. DNA for the CDR3: TGTGCCAGCAGCTCAGTGGAGACAGGACCCGAGGGCAACTATGGCTACACCTTC.